What follows is one T cell receptor (beta chain) and its context. Its antigen remains unidentified. Generated by immunoSEQ multiplex PCR, the TCRdb table keeps only in-frame clones and is missing some. Here the sample spans some 150,000 clones, about 91% being singletons. Trimming stripped 8 bases from V and 3 bases from J, with 20 bases between. From germline, CDR1 is MDHEN and CDR2 SYDVKM. The CDR3 has 15 residues. This record belongs to a study of T cell responses to AZD1222 COVID-19 vaccine. The study, taken as a whole, reports: When two AZD1222 doses had been given, Spike-specific TCR breadth and depth rose. Donors were mostly white British, more females; clonal diversity possibly underestimated.

V gene TRBV28 combines with J gene TRBJ2-7; TRBD1 might be the D (6 bases). The sequence was obtained from an adult in good health. Sequenced here: peripheral blood, sampled on day 0 of AZD1222 vaccination. CDR3 region: CASSFWDILGYEQYF. The CDR3, as DNA: TGTGCCAGCTCCTTCTGGGACATTCTTGGCTACGAGCAGTACTTC.